This T cell receptor (beta chain) was recovered during a study of cytomegalovirus exposure and HLA in healthy donors. Study background: Among the 350 to 500 donors who were genotyped, roughly 86% fell in the genetic ancestry cluster that is associated with self-reported Caucasian donors.

Vbeta (60) and Jbeta (13) primers were used in the PCR. Measured with immunoSEQ multiplex PCR; TCRdb has only the in-frame clones, and not every one. Seen here are about 64,000 clones, roughly 73% observed once, and the top ten hold roughly 5%. Comment on this clone: Its target is not known.

Study results and caveats: The classifier reportedly diagnosed cytomegalovirus status with high sensitivity and specificity.

CDR1 MNHNS and CDR2 SASEGT come from the germline V gene. With V trimmed by 2 bases and J by 4 bases, 16 bases remained unmatched. The CDR3 loop spans 19 amino acids. The sample consisted of PBMCs. The chain carries TRBV6-1 and TRBJ1-2, with 10 nucleotides matching TRBD1. This receptor was taken from a male donor in good health and CMV-seropositive. The CDR3 DNA sequence: TGTGCCAGCAGTGAAAATCGGTTTGGGACAGGGGCTTTTAGCTATGGCTACACCTTC. This translates into CASSENRFGTGAFSYGYTF.